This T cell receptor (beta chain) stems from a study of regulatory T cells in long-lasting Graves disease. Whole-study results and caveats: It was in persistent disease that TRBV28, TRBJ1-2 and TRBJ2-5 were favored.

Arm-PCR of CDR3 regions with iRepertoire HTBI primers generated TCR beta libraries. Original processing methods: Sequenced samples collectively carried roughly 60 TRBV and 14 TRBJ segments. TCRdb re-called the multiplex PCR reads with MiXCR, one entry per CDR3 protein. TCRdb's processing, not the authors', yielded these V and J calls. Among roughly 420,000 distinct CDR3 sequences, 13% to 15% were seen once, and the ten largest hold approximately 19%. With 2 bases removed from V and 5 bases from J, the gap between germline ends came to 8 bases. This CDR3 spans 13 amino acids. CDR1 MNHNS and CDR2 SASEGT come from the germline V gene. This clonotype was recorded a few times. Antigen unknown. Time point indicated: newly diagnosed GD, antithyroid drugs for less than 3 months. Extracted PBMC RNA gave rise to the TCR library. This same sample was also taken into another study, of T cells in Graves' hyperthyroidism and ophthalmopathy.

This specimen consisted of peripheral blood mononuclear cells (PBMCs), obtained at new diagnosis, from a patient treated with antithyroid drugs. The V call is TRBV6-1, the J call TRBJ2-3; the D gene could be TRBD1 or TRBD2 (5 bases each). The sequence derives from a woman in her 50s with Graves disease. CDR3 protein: CASSEWGRDTQYF. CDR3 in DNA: TGTGCCAGCAGTGAATGGGGGAGAGATACGCAGTATTTT.